The TCR beta chain under discussion was sequenced for a study of T cell responses to AZD1222 COVID-19 vaccine. The V gene lost 3 bases and the J gene lost 7 bases, with 22 bases spanning the gap. CDR1 is MNHEY, CDR2 SMNVEV, per germline (reference sequence). The CDR3 runs to 17 residues. The repertoire was sequenced with immunoSEQ multiplex PCR; TCRdb's copy has only in-frame clones and lacks some. The repertoire holds tens of thousands of clones, with just over 90% as singletons. This receptor was identified in an adult in good health. The specimen was peripheral blood, collected on day 0 of MenACWY control vaccination. The rearrangement joins TRBV27 to TRBJ2-1; possibly TRBD2 for D (7 bases). CDR3 region: CASSFRGGQGVTNEQFF. CDR3 coding DNA: TGTGCCAGCAGTTTCAGGGGAGGGCAGGGCGTTACGAATGAGCAGTTCTTC.